The clone carrying this T cell receptor (beta chain) was counted a few times. What it recognizes is unknown. This specimen comes from a study of T-cell reconstitution after alpha-beta-depleted transplantation in children. Study results and limitations: It was newly produced T cells that mostly accounted for T-cell counts and diversity one year after transplant. Several hundred expanded graft clones reportedly were the source of alpha-beta T cells about two months after transplant. There were some patients whose high TCRbeta diversity at day 60 came from surviving recipient T cells and thymic progenitors.

The germline V gene has CDR1 MGHRA and CDR2 YSYEKL. This CDR3 has 16 residues. Unmatched junction bases numbered 7, after V lost 0 bases and J lost 3 bases. During its preparation, the TCRbeta library received unique molecular identifiers. MiXCR was run by TCRdb on the PCR reads, yielding one entry per CDR3 protein. The sample lists 300,000 to 400,000 distinct CDR3 sequences, more than 20% occurring once. The rearrangement links TRBV4-1 to TRBJ2-7, with 8 bases that match TRBD2. The source of this sequence is a male patient aged 10 to 17 who had a stem cell transplant for acute lymphoblastic leukemia, so the T cells may come from the graft donor. This specimen consisted of PBMCs, mostly from graft donor cells, obtained 180 days after TCRalphabeta/CD19-depleted stem cell transplant. In nucleotides, the CDR3 is TGCGCCAGCAGCCAAGATTTTCGGGAGGGGTACTACGAGCAGTACTTC. It codes for CASSQDFREGYYEQYF.